This TCR beta chain originates from a study of beta chain features in type 1 diabetes. Findings and limits, study-wide: cDNA sequencing could over-represent cells with high TCR expression. TCRB CDR3s from Type 1 diabetes patients were moderately but significantly shorter in all four CD4+ subsets.

V lost 4 bases to trimming and J lost 8 bases, with 17 bases between them. This CDR3 comprises 15 residues. Germline CDR1 reads SEHNR; CDR2 reads FQNEAQ (reference sequence). As for this clone: Its target is not known.

Every isolated RNA sample was fully reverse transcribed, so sequencing captured expressed TCRB transcripts. TCRdb's copy holds only in-frame clones and misses some; the assay was immunoSEQ multiplex PCR. The table includes some 250,000 clones, approximately 15% detected once. The receptor was isolated from a man under 40 with type 1 diabetes. The genes are TRBV7-9 and TRBJ1-4; D is perhaps TRBD1 (6 bases). Source material: naive CD4+ T cells from blood. The CDR3 DNA is TGTGCCAGCAGCTCAGGGACACACGCCAGCGAAAAACTGTTTTTT. This gives the protein CASSSGTHASEKLFF.